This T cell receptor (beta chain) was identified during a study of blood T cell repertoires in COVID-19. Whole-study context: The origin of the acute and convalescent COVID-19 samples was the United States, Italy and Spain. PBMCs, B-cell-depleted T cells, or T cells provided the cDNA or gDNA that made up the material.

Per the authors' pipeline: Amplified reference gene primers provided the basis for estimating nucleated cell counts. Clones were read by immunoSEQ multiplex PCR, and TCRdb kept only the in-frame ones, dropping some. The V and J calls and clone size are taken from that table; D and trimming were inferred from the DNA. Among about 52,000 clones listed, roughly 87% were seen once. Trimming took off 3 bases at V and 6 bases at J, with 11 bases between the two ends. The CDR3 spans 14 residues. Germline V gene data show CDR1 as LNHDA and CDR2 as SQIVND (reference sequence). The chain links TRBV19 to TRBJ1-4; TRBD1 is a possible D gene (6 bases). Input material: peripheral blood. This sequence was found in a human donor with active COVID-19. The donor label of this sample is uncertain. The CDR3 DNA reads TGTGCCAGTAGTATGAGGGGGTCTGATGAAAAACTGTTTTTT. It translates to CASSMRGSDEKLFF.